This TCR beta chain was recorded in a study of shared clonotypes between healthy human individuals. CDR3 length equals 15 residues. The germline V and J ends were trimmed by 4 bases and 6 bases, with 19 bases remaining between them. From germline, CDR1 is MDHEN and CDR2 SYDVKM. Sequencing was performed with immunoSEQ multiplex PCR; in TCRdb, only in-frame clones are kept and a portion is missing. The sample yields some 470,000 clones, about 79% seen once. The genes are TRBV28 and TRBJ2-7; a weak D match, TRBD2 (6 bases). The receptor was isolated from a middle-aged woman in good health. Some clones in this sample may be carry-over from other donors' samples. The sequencing sample was made of PBMCs. The CDR3 DNA follows: TGTGCCAGCAGTTCCCCATCCCGTCGGGGAGGCGAGCAGTACTTC. Protein: CASSSPSRRGGEQYF.